This record covers a single TCR beta chain. The table came from immunoSEQ multiplex PCR; TCRdb's copy has only in-frame clones and leaves some out. This sample has about 75,000 clones, with 95% to 98% found just once. Unmatched junction bases numbered 15, after V lost 0 bases and J lost 6 bases. Germline CDR1 is LNHDA and CDR2 is SQIVND (reference sequence). The CDR3 is 18 residues long. This sample was included in a study of technical replicates of blood from a few donors. This chain connects TRBV19 to TRBJ2-3, with 7 bases aligning to TRBD2. Input material: T cells isolated from PBMCs. This sequence originates from a human donor in good health. As DNA, the CDR3 is TGTGCCAGTAGTATAGATGTTGTCGCGAGCGGGGCCGCGGATACGCAGTATTTT. The encoded protein is CASSIDVVASGAADTQYF.